The 19 T cell receptor beta chains reported below all come from one sample, sequenced in a study of blood T cell repertoires in COVID-19. The repertoire was sequenced with immunoSEQ multiplex PCR; TCRdb's copy has only in-frame clones and lacks some. This table holds around 100,000 clones, more than 85% found once. Sequencing was done on a sample of peripheral blood. These receptors were collected from a middle-aged man with active or convalescent COVID-19.

Concerning this clone itself: The same CDR3 can be traced to other DNA sequences in this sample. CDR3 amino acids: CASSYSRGDSPLHF. DNA of the CDR3: TGTGCCAGCAGTTATTCCAGGGGTGATTCACCCCTCCACTTT. This rearrangement joins TRBV6-5 to TRBJ1-6; weak D call: TRBD1 (6 bases). Trimming cost V 3 bases and J 8 bases, with 11 bases left between them. CDR3 length equals 14 residues. Germline V gene data show CDR1 as MNHEY and CDR2 as SVGAGI.

This rearrangement joins TRBV7-2 to TRBJ2-5, with a weak D call TRBD2 (6 bases). Germline V gene data show CDR1 as SGHTA and CDR2 as FQGNSA. The ends were cut back, 1 base at V and 5 bases at J, with 23 bases in the middle. This CDR3 spans 18 amino acids. CDR3 region: CASSLGGLRRAGGETQYF. CDR3 coding DNA: TGTGCCAGCAGCTTAGGGGGACTTCGACGGGCAGGTGGGGAGACCCAGTACTTC.

The gene calls are TRBV15 and TRBJ2-5, with 7 bases lining up with TRBD1. The CDR3 runs to 15 residues. Germline V CDR1 and CDR2: LNHNV, YYDKDF (reference sequence). J was trimmed by 4 bases and V by 0 bases; bases with no gene match: 5. CDR3 in DNA: TGTGCCACCAGCAGAGATAAGGGGGCTCGAGAGACCCAGTACTTC. Protein: CATSRDKGARETQYF.

The J gene is TRBJ2-6, the V gene TRBV4-1, with TRBD1 identical over 11 bases. CDR3 length: 18 residues. The germline gives CDR1 MGHRA, CDR2 YSYEKL. V lost 2 bases and J lost 4; bases outside the gene matches: 7. The CDR3 reads CASSQPGGQGDGANVLTF. CDR3 coding DNA: TGCGCCAGCAGCCAACCTGGGGGACAGGGGGACGGGGCCAACGTCCTGACTTTC.

The chain is built from TRBV10-3 and TRBJ1-5, with TRBD1 identical over 8 bases. With 6 bases clipped from V and 0 bases from J, the junction kept 4 bases outside the gene matches. CDR1 is ENHRY and CDR2 is SYGVKD in the germline V gene. This CDR3 comprises 15 residues. CDR3 bases: TGTGCCATCAGGGGGACAGGCAATAGCAATCAGCCCCAGCATTTT. This translates into CAIRGTGNSNQPQHF.

This chain joins TRBV7-8 and TRBJ2-1, with 7 bases fitting TRBD1. J gave up 0 bases and V 8 bases, and 4 bases lay outside the gene matches. Germline loops: CDR1 SGHVS, CDR2 FQNEAQ. The CDR3 is made up of 14 amino acids. The CDR3 bases are TGTGCCAGCCGAGCAGGGGGCTCCTACAATGAGCAGTTCTTC. Its protein product is CASRAGGSYNEQFF. Full variable domain (missing parts from reference TRBV7-8 and TRBJ2-1): GAGVSQSPRYKVAKRGQDVALRCDPISGHVSLFWYQQALGQGPEFLTYFQNEAQLDKSGLPSDRFFAERPEGSVSTLKIQRTQQEDSAVYLCASRAGGSYNEQFFGPGTRLTVL.

The gene calls are TRBV11-2 and TRBJ2-6; a possible D gene is TRBD1 (6 bases). The CDR3 has 16 residues. The V gene lost 3 bases and the J gene lost 0 bases, with 9 bases spanning the gap. Looked up from germline, CDR1 is SGHAT and CDR2 is FQNNGV. DNA for the CDR3: TGTGCCAGCAGCTTGGACAGTTCCTCTGGGGCCAACGTCCTGACTTTC. The encoded protein is CASSLDSSSGANVLTF.

The chain couples TRBV9 to TRBJ2-6; TRBD1 matches 7 bases. The germline CDR1 and CDR2 sequences are SGDLS and YYNGEE. The CDR3 extends over 15 amino acids. Trimming cost V 1 base and J 2 bases; bases outside gene matches: 0. The CDR3, as DNA: TGTGCCAGCAGCGTACAGGGGGCTGGGGCCAACGTCCTGACTTTC. The encoded protein is CASSVQGAGANVLTF. Full variable domain (remainder filled in from reference TRBV9 and TRBJ2-6): DSGVTQTPKHLITATGQRVTLRCSPRSGDLSVYWYQQSLDQGLQFLIQYYNGEERAKGNILERFSAQQFPDLHSELNLSSLELGDSALYFCASSVQGAGANVLTFGAGSRLTVL.

This clone was seen a handful of times. Other DNA sequences in this specimen translate into the identical CDR3. The rearrangement joins TRBV18 to TRBJ2-2, with D possibly matching TRBD2 (6 bases). V lost 2 bases to trimming and J lost 1 base, with 8 bases between them. Germline CDR1 KGHSH, CDR2 LQKENI. The CDR3 totals 15 residues. CDR3 DNA: TGTGCCAGCTCACCAAGGAGGGAGAACACCGGGGAGCTGTTTTTT. It is translated as CASSPRRENTGELFF. The complete variable domain, with remaining parts taken from reference TRBV18 and TRBJ2-2, reads NAGVMQNPRHLVRRRGQEARLRCSPMKGHSHVYWYRQLPEEGLKFMVYLQKENIIDESGMPKERFSAEFPKEGPSILRIQQVVRGDSAAYFCASSPRRENTGELFFGEGSRLTVL.

V and J are TRBV7-8 and TRBJ2-1; the D gene is possibly TRBD2 (10 bases). Germline V CDR1 and CDR2: SGHVS, FQNEAQ. V was trimmed by 4 bases and J by 4 bases, leaving 23 bases between them. The CDR3 is made up of 18 amino acids. CDR3: CASSWGQGRTSGYNEQFF. CDR3 in DNA: TGTGCCAGCAGCTGGGGACAGGGAAGGACTAGCGGTTACAATGAGCAGTTCTTC.

This CDR3 is CASIGTPNTEAFF. CDR3 coding DNA: TGTGCCAGCATAGGGACACCAAACACTGAAGCTTTCTTT. V is TRBV28 and J is TRBJ1-1; weak D call: TRBD1 (6 bases). V shed 7 bases and J shed 2 bases, with 11 bases lying between them. Germline V gene sequence: CDR1 MDHEN, CDR2 SYDVKM. The CDR3 is 13 amino acids.

The chain uses TRBV10-1 and TRBJ1-1, with D perhaps TRBD1 (5 bases). Trimming took off 5 bases at V and 4 bases at J, with 11 bases between the two ends. This CDR3 is 13 amino acids long. From germline, CDR1 is WNHNN and CDR2 SYGVQD (reference sequence). CDR3 DNA: TGCGCCAGCAGTTTAACAAGGGGCACTGAAGCTTTCTTT. Its translation is CASSLTRGTEAFF.

CDR3 residues: CASSPGGTYNSPLHF. The CDR3 bases are TGTGCCAGCAGTCCAGGGGGGACTTATAATTCACCCCTCCACTTT. V and J are TRBV28 and TRBJ1-6; 7 bases match TRBD1. Germline CDR1 is MDHEN and CDR2 is SYDVKM. V was pared by 5 bases and J by 4 bases, with 5 bases of the junction left unmatched. The CDR3 has 15 amino acids.

The V call is TRBV5-1, the J call TRBJ1-5, with D possibly being TRBD1 (6 bases). Germline values: CDR1 SGHRS, CDR2 YFSETQ. Trimming cost V 0 bases and J 0 bases, with 7 bases left between them. This CDR3 comprises 15 residues. The CDR3 protein is CASSLEGGSNQPQHF. CDR3 sequence (DNA): TGCGCCAGCAGCTTGGAAGGGGGTAGCAATCAGCCCCAGCATTTT.

The V and J genes are TRBV12-2 and TRBJ1-6; the table's D call of TRBD1 was not tested on the DNA. TRBV12-2 is classified as a pseudogene. The CDR3 spans 13 residues. In DNA form, the CDR3 reads TGTGCAAGTCGCCCTTCGGACAGGTCTCAAACCCACTTT. Its translation: CASRPSDRSQTHF.

The J gene is TRBJ2-5, the V gene TRBV7-9; 8 nucleotides line up with TRBD1. The CDR3 is 15 residues long. Losses at the gene ends were 1 base for V and 1 base for J; bases not matched to a gene: 2. Germline CDR1 is SEHNR and CDR2 is FQNEAQ (reference sequence). CDR3 region: CASSLEGTGQETQYF. The CDR3 DNA is TGTGCCAGCAGCTTAGAGGGGACAGGCCAAGAGACCCAGTACTTC. The full variable domain, rest sourced from reference TRBV7-9 and TRBJ2-5, is DTGVSQNPRHKITKRGQNVTFRCDPISEHNRLYWYRQTLGQGPEFLTYFQNEAQLEKSRLLSDRFSAERPKGSFSTLEIQRTEQGDSAMYLCASSLEGTGQETQYFGPGTRLLVL.

The chain recombines TRBV7-8 with TRBJ1-1, with D perhaps TRBD1 (5 bases). Germline V gene data show CDR1 as SGHVS and CDR2 as FQNEAQ. The CDR3 loop spans 16 amino acids. V lost 1 base and J lost 5, with 17 bases in between. DNA of the CDR3: TGTGCCAGCAGCTTAGGGGTAGCGGGGGGAAATACTGAAGCTTTCTTT. Protein sequence: CASSLGVAGGNTEAFF.

V usage is TRBV7-9 and J usage is TRBJ2-2; tentative D call: TRBD2 (5 bases). Germline V CDR1 and CDR2: SEHNR, FQNEAQ (reference sequence). The V end was cut by 3 bases, the J end by 4 bases, with 9 bases between. The CDR3 sequence is 14 residues long. CDR3 protein: CASSFLEATGELFF. CDR3 in DNA: TGTGCCAGCAGCTTTCTGGAGGCCACCGGGGAGCTGTTTTTT.

V usage is TRBV10-3 and J usage is TRBJ1-4, with a possible D match to TRBD1 (5 bases). CDR3 length: 14 amino acids. The germline V and J ends were trimmed by 8 bases and 4 bases, with 14 bases remaining between them. CDR1 is ENHRY and CDR2 is SYGVKD in the germline V gene. The CDR3 sequence: CAIQGPGLNEKLFF. Written as DNA, the CDR3 is TGTGCCATCCAAGGCCCAGGGCTTAATGAAAAACTGTTTTTT.